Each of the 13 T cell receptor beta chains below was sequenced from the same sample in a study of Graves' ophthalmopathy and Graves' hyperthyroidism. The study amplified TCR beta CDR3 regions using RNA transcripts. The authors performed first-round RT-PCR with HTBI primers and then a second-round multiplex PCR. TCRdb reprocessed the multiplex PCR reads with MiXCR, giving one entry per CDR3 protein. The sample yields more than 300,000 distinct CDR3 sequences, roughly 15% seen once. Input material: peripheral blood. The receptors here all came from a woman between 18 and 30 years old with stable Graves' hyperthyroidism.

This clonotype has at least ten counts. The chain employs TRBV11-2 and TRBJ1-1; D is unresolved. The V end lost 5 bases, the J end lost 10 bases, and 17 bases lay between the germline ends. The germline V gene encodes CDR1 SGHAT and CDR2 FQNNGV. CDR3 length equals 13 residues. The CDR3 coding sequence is TGTGCCAGCAGCAAGAGCCCGATGGGTGGAGCTTTCTTT. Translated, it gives CASSKSPMGGAFF.

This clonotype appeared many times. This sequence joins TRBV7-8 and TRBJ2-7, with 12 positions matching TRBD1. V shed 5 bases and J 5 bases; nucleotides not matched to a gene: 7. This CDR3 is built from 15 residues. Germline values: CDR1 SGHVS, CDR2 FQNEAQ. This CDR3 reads CASSVMGQGAHEQYF. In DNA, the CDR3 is TGTGCCAGCAGCGTCATGGGACAGGGGGCCCACGAGCAGTACTTC. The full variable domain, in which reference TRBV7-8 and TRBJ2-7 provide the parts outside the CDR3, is GAGVSQSPRYKVAKRGQDVALRCDPISGHVSLFWYQQALGQGPEFLTYFQNEAQLDKSGLPSDRFFAERPEGSVSTLKIQRTQQEDSAVYLCASSVMGQGAHEQYFGPGTRLTVT.

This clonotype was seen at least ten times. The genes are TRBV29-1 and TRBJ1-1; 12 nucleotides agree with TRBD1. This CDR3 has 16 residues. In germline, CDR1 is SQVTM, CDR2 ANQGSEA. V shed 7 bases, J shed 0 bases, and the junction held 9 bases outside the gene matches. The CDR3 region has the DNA TGCAGCGGCCAGGGACAGGGGGCAGGAATGAACACTGAAGCTTTCTTT. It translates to CSGQGQGAGMNTEAFF.

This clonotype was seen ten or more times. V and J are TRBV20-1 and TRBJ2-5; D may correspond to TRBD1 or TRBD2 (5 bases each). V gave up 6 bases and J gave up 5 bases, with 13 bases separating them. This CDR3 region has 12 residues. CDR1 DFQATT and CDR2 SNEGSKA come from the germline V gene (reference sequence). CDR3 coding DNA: TGCAGTGCCTTTCCGGGGACGGAGACCCAGTACTTC. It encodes CSAFPGTETQYF.

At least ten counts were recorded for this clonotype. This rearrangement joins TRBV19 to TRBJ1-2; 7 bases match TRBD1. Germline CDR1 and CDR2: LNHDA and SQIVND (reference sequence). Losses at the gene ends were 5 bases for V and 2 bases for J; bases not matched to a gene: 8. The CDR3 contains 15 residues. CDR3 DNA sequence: TGTGCCAGTAGTCTCCCGACAGGGTCCAACTATGGCTACACCTTC. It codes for CASSLPTGSNYGYTF.

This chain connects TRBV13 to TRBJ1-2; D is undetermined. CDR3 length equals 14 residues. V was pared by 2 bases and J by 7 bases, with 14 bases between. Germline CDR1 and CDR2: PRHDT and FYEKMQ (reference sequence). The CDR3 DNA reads TGTGCCAGCAGCTTAAGTTCAGGCCGGCCTGGCTACACCTTC. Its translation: CASSLSSGRPGYTF.

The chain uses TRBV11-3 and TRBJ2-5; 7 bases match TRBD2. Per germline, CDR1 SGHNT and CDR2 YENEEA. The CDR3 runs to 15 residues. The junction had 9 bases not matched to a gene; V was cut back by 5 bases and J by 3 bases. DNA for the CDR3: TGTGCCAGCAGCGGGGCCGGGACTACAGAAGAGACCCAGTACTTC. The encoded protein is CASSGAGTTEETQYF.

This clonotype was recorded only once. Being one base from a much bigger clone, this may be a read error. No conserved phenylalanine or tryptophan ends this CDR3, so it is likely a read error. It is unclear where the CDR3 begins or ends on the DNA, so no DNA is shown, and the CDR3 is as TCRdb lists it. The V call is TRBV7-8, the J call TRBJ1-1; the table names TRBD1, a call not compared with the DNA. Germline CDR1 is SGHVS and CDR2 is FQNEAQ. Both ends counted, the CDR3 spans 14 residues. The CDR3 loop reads CASSLALAPGGTFL.

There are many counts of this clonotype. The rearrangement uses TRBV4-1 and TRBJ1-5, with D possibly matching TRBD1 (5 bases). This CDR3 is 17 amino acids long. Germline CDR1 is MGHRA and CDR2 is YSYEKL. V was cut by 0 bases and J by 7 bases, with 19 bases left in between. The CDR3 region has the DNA TGCGCCAGCAGCCAAGATCCTGTTAGGGACCAAGGGCAGCCCCAGCATTTT. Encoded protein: CASSQDPVRDQGQPQHF.

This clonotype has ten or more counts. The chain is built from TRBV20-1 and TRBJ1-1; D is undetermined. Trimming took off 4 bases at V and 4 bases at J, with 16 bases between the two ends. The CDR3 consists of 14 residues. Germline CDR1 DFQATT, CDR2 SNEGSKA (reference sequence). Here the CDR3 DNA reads TGCAGTGCTAATAGGGCGGGCAGGACCACTGAAGCTTTCTTT. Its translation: CSANRAGRTTEAFF.

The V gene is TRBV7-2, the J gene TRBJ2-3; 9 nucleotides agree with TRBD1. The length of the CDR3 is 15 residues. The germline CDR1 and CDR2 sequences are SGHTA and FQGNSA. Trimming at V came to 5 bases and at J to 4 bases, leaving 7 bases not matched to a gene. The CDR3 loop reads CASSRGQGGADTQYF. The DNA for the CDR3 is TGTGCCAGCAGCCGGGGACAGGGAGGAGCAGATACGCAGTATTTT.

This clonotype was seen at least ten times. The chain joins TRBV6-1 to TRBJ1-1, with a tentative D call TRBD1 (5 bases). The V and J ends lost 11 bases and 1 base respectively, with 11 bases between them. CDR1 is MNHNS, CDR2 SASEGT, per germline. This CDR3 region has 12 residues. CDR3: CALGDWNTEAFF. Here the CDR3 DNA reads TGTGCCTTAGGGGATTGGAACACTGAAGCTTTCTTT.

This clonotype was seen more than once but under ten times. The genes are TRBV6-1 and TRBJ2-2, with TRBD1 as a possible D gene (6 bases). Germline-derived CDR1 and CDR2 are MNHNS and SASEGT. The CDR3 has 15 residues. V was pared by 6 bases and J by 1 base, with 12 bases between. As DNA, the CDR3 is TGTGCCAGCAGGGAACAGGGCTGGAACACCGGGGAGCTGTTTTTT. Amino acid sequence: CASREQGWNTGELFF.